This T cell receptor beta chain was captured by sequencing in a study of cytomegalovirus exposure and HLA in healthy donors (dated by TCRdb to about 2017). Background for the entire study: An earlier analysis of roughly 570 of the donors reported 276 Gb of sequence data and 100 million to 120 million unique TCR beta sequences obtained from 180 million or so T cells. Roughly 300 gigabases of sequencing data and 78 million or so unique TCR sequences were included in an early release covering 550 to 650 HLA-typed donors. Four or five DR-DQ haplotypes were handled as single units for association and clustering because linkage in the cohort was strong. Donor age, sex, ethnicity and CMV serostatus were compiled together with the repertoire data. All discovery cohort repertoires had been generated on a single sequencing platform. In addition to the first cohort of 666 subjects, a separate validation cohort of under 150 different subjects was used. A later analysis re-analyzed previously published TCR beta repertoires from 600 to 850 donors and added high-resolution HLA genotyping to study TCR occurrence patterns. High-throughput TCR immunosequencing, statistical association of individual TCRs with disease status, and machine learning were combined to predict cytomegalovirus infection status. A later genetic analysis used genome-wide SNP genotypes for 398 of the 666 donors, treating that subset as a discovery cohort. Typing coverage varied by locus: 629-630 donors for A, B, C, DRB1 and DQB1; under 550 for DQA1; nearly 610 for DPA1; approximately 450 for DPB1. Rather than drawing on any new phenotypic data, the later analysis identified candidate immune exposures from TCR beta sequences and the way those sequences occurred across donors. On average, roughly 240,000 unique TCR beta nucleotide sequences were sequenced per donor among a few hundred genotyped donors of the cohort, with roughly 19% of those sequences being non-productive. In an earlier analysis of 500 to 650 of the donors, high-throughput TCR beta sequencing was used to judge whether each TCR beta V gene segment behaved as functional or pseudogenic. The study used immunosequencing to profile the T cell repertoires of approximately 690 subjects and linked those repertoires to cytomegalovirus serostatus. The study was designed to test whether signatures of past pathogen exposure could be identified by cataloging public T cell receptors. The genetic ancestry cluster associated with self-reported Caucasian donors included 65% to 90% of the 300 to 400 genotyped donors. HLA typing included class I and class II loci at four-digit resolution. Paper-wide results and their limitations: Because counts were too low, 15 to 20 rarely observed V segments, including chromosome 9 orphons, were excluded from the earlier analysis of about 500 of the donors. Linkage disequilibrium might explain the correlated functional status among segregating V segments, but an unknown experimental factor could not be ruled out. At a false discovery rate of 0.05, a later analysis linked around 15,000 TCR beta sequences to specific HLA alleles. A later genetic analysis reported fewer N-insertions in productive TCRs among donors in an Asian-associated ancestry cluster than the approximately 670-donor mean. In a later analysis, HLA-associated TCR beta chains were found to be more clonally expanded and to have lower generation probabilities than equally common non-associated chains. A few of the identified cytomegalovirus-associated TCR beta chains were confirmed in vitro to be specific for cytomegalovirus antigens. An association between a missense DCLRE1C variant and V-gene and J-gene trimming of TCR beta chains was found in a later genetic analysis and replicated in an independent cohort. The sequencing pipeline was judged likely to have produced a cluster of highly shared sequence variants as a technical artifact. Broadly in line with IMGT annotations, most TCR beta V segments showed up in productive rearrangements about 87% or about 30% of the time in an earlier analysis of a few hundred of the donors. This cohort had only TCR beta chains sequenced, and the lack of alpha or paired-chain data limited which features could be detected. Because the 87-base-pair reads could not distinguish some IMGT-functional V segments, including TRBV6-2 and TRBV6-3, those segments were excluded. The authors suggested that the approach could potentially be extended to other disease states and immunological phenotypes. Most CMV-associated TCR beta chains appeared to be HLA-restricted in a later analysis, and the HLA associations seemed to be driven largely by CMV exposure. A further reported finding was that TCR beta sequences accurately predicted the HLA-A and HLA-B alleles for most subjects in the first cohort. Assigning TCR associations to individual alleles was difficult when HLA alleles, especially DR and DQ, strongly co-occurred. The presence/absence analyses assumed that sequencing depth was roughly uniform across donors, and that assumption may not be true. Cytomegalovirus status was reported to be diagnosed by the classifier with high specificity and sensitivity in both the original and validation cohorts. Most TCR sequences were seen in very few donors, while some public TCRs were found in many individuals. A total of roughly 160 TCR beta chains were listed by the study as associated with cytomegalovirus. A later analysis reported that several top co-occurrence clusters appeared linked to parvovirus B19, influenza, CMV and Epstein-Barr virus. Because HLA typing was unavailable for some donors at each locus, only the typed subset was used in association tests. Immune exposure information for the cohort was limited to CMV serostatus. According to a later analysis, TCR association rates differed among HLA loci, with DRB1 alleles showing the most associated TCRs and HLA-C alleles showing the fewest.

As regards this clone: Its antigen remains unidentified. Base-call qualities are not available, and no considerably larger clone is one nucleotide away.

Libraries came from the immunoSEQ multiplex PCR assay. For the multiplex PCR, a mixture combining 60 forward primers for TCR Vbeta segments and 13 reverse primers for TCR Jbeta segments was used. A multiplex PCR assay on genomic DNA amplified the CDR3 region of rearranged TCR beta genes. On the Illumina HiSeq System, the amplified TCR beta libraries were sequenced as 87-base-pair reads. The paper's data handling went like this. A later analysis counted approximately 74 million unique TCR beta chains across the 550 to 700 repertoires, and approximately 11 million of these chains were shared by at least two donors. To remove PCR and sequencing errors, raw reads were error-corrected and collapsed into unique sequences using a nearest-neighbor algorithm that merged closely related sequences. V, D and J gene segments were assigned by aligning CDR3 sequences to IMGT reference sequences. Each retained sequence needed at least a six-nucleotide match to both a V gene segment and a J gene segment. Rearrangements were classified as productive when the CDR3 lacked stop codons and remained in frame with V and J, and all other rearrangements were classified as non-productive. Following IMGT convention, CDR3 was defined as the stretch from the second conserved V-encoded cysteine up to the conserved J-encoded phenylalanine. Sequences without an unambiguous match to a single V gene segment were excluded from the earlier analysis of 450 to 750 of the donors. In an earlier analysis of around 590 of the donors, a V segment was called functional when productive rearrangements were above 56.7%, and segregating when the standard deviation between donors exceeded 5%. A statistical classification framework was built for diagnosing cytomegalovirus status from the catalog of TCR beta chain sequences. A later analysis assigned V and J genes by comparing TCR nucleotide sequences with IMGT/GENE-DB human TR gene sequences. The TCRdist pipeline was used in a later analysis to assign CDR3 sequences and most-parsimonious VDJ recombination scenarios. A later analysis defined each TCR beta chain by its CDR3 amino acid sequence plus V-gene family, and excluded reads lacking a unique V-gene family. As a way to deal with suspected cross-contamination and a sequencing artifact, a later analysis dropped hundreds of nucleotide sequences that were highly shared and had low generation probability. In a later analysis, a clonal expansion index was calculated for each public chain from normalized within-repertoire ranks of inferred template counts. A later analysis computed generation probabilities with a VDJ recombination model fitted to out-of-frame rearrangements, and checked the results against IGoR. A later analysis scored TCR-TCR, TCR-HLA and TCR-CMV co-occurrence with hypergeometric tests, applying a repertoire-size bias correction to TCR pairs. A later analysis estimated false discovery rates by permuting HLA or CMV assignments 20 times. In a later analysis, co-occurring TCRs were grouped using DBSCAN, and TCRdist sequence similarity was added for clustering within HLA-allele-positive subsets. For co-occurrence clustering, repertoires with fewer than 30,000 or more than 120,000 public chains were excluded, along with roughly five repertoires with anomalous nucleotide sharing. The immuneACCESS repertoire file appears here via TCRdb, limited to in-frame rearrangements. These files lack a portion of the clones; in checked studies, under half of the deficit traces to unresolved V genes, and the cause of the others is not known. V and J calls and clone size come straight from that table; D and trimming were deduced from the DNA. The sample records about 81,000 clones, 77% of which are singletons. The top ten constitute 2.5% to 3.5% of the sample.

In total, more than 500 healthy bone marrow donors made up the cohort. At the time of sampling, all cohort members were nominally healthy, though unrecorded immune exposures were likely present. The donor was CMV seropositive and was included in the group of almost 300 seropositive cohort members. Each donor provided a peripheral blood sample, and peripheral blood mononuclear cells were used for TCR beta sequencing. Genomic DNA extraction from the blood cell samples was performed with the Qiagen DNeasy Blood Extraction Kit. Via the germline V gene, CDR1 is SGHVS and CDR2 FQNEAQ. The cysteine opens and the phenylalanine closes a CDR3 of 13 amino acids. Only the CDR3 DNA stays, 39 bases, in frame from base 1. V lost 5 bases and J lost 0 bases; the stretch between them is 7 bases long.

The TCR was taken from a man aged 50 to 60 in good health and CMV-seropositive. The source material was PBMCs. The chain is encoded by TRBV7-8 joined to TRBJ1-1; the D gene cannot be resolved reliably. Here the CDR3 is given as CASSLSMNTEAFF. The nucleotide sequence reads as follows: TGTGCCAGCAGCCTAAGTATGAACACTGAAGCTTTCTTT.